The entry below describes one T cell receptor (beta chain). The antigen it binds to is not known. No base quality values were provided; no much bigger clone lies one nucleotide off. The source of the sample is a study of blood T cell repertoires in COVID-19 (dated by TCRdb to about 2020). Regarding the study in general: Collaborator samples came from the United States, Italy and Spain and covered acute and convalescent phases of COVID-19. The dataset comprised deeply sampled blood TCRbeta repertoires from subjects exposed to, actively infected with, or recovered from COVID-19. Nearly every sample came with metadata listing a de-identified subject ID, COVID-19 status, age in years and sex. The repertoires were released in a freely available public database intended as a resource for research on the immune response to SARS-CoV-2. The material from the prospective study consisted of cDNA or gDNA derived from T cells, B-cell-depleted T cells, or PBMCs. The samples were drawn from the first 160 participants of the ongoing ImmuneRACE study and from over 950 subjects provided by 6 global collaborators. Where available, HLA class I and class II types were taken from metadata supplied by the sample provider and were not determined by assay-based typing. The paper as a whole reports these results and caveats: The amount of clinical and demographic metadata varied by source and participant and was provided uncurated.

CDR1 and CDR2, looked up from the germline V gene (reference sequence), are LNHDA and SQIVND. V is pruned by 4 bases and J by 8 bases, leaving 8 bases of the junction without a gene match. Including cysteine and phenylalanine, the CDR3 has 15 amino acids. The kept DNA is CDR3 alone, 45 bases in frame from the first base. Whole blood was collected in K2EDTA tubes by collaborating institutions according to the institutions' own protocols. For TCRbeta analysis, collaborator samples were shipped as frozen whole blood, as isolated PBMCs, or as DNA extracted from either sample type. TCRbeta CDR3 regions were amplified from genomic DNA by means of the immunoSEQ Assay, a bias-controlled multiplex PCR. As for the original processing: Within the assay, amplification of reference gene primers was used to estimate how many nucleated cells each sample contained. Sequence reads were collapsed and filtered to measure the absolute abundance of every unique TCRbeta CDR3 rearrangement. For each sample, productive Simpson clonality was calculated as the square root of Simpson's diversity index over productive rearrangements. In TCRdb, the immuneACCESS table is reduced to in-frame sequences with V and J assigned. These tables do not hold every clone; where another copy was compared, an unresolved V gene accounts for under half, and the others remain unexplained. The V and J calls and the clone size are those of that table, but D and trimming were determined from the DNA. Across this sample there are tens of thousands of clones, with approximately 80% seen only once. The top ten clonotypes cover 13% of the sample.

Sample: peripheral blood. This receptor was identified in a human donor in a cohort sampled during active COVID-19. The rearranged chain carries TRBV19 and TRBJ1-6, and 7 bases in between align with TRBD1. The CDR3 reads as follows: CASSKGAAGYSPLHF. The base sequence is TGTGCCAGTAGTAAGGGGGCGGCGGGATATTCACCCCTCCACTTT.